This entry lists 21 T cell receptor beta chains sequenced from one sample in a study of cytomegalovirus exposure and HLA in healthy donors. PCR used 60 Vbeta primers and 13 Jbeta primers. The repertoire was sequenced with immunoSEQ multiplex PCR; TCRdb's copy has only in-frame clones and lacks some. The sample records about 140,000 clones, 65% to 85% being singletons. Sequencing was performed on PBMCs. Receptors were obtained from a male donor in good health and CMV-seronegative.

V gene TRBV15 combines with J gene TRBJ1-1; a weak D match, TRBD1 (5 bases). CDR3 length: 13 residues. CDR1 and CDR2 from the germline V gene are LNHNV and YYDKDF (reference sequence). V was pared by 0 bases and J by 8 bases, with 10 bases between. DNA of the CDR3: TGTGCCACCAGCAGAGATGGGGCTGGGGAAGCTTTCTTT. Translating gives CATSRDGAGEAFF. Filled out from reference TRBV15 and TRBJ1-1, the complete variable domain reads DAMVIQNPRYQVTQFGKPVTLSCSQTLNHNVMYWYQQKSSQAPKLLFHYYDKDFNNEADTPDNFQSRRPNTSFCFLDIRSPGLGDTAMYLCATSRDGAGEAFFGQGTRLTVV.

This sequence joins TRBV5-1 and TRBJ2-7; 7 bases fit TRBD2. Germline lookup yields CDR1 SGHRS and CDR2 YFSETQ. The CDR3 runs 16 residues. Losses at the gene ends were 0 bases for V and 2 bases for J; bases not matched to a gene: 8. The CDR3 DNA reads as TGCGCCAGCAGCTTGGGAGGGGCAGGGACTACCTACGAGCAGTACTTC. Translated: CASSLGGAGTTYEQYF.

V and J are TRBV10-3 and TRBJ2-7; 9 positions match TRBD2. The junction had 10 bases not matched to a gene; V was cut back by 2 bases and J by 2 bases. Germline lookup yields CDR1 ENHRY and CDR2 SYGVKD. The CDR3 has 17 amino acids. The CDR3 protein is CAISEPGTSSFPYEQYF. The CDR3 DNA reads TGTGCCATCAGTGAGCCTGGGACTAGCTCATTCCCCTACGAGCAGTACTTC.

The chain uses TRBV5-1 and TRBJ2-7; D is perhaps TRBD1 (6 bases). Trimming pared 3 bases from V and 2 bases from J, leaving 27 bases between. The germline V gene encodes CDR1 SGHRS and CDR2 YFSETQ. The CDR3 has 19 residues. Written as DNA, the CDR3 is TGCGCCAGCAGCTCAGGGGACGGGGATCCGCTGCGGAGTCCCTACGAGCAGTACTTC. Protein product: CASSSGDGDPLRSPYEQYF.

The J gene is TRBJ2-5, the V gene TRBV5-1, with 13 bases matching TRBD2. Per the germline V gene, CDR1 is SGHRS and CDR2 is YFSETQ. The V gene end was trimmed by 2 bases and the J gene end by 5 bases; junction bases not matched to a gene: 9. This CDR3 comprises 17 residues. The CDR3 region is CASSFGLAGAPRETQYF. The DNA of the CDR3 is TGCGCCAGCAGCTTCGGACTAGCGGGAGCCCCTCGGGAGACCCAGTACTTC.

This chain connects TRBV7-2 to TRBJ2-3; 8 nucleotides agree with TRBD2. The germline V gene encodes CDR1 SGHTA and CDR2 FQGNSA. The ends lost 6 bases at V and 0 bases at J; junction bases unmatched: 8. There are 16 residues in the CDR3. Here the CDR3 DNA reads TGTGCCAGCAGATTCCGGGGGGGCGCAAGCACAGATACGCAGTATTTT. The encoded protein is CASRFRGGASTDTQYF.

The rearrangement joins TRBV7-3 to TRBJ2-5, with D tentatively TRBD2 (6 bases). Germline V gives CDR1 SGHTA, CDR2 FQGTGA. V was pared by 1 base and J by 2 bases, with 11 bases between. This CDR3 is 15 amino acids long. The DNA for the CDR3 is TGTGCCAGCAGCTTAAATGCGGGATTTCAAGAGACCCAGTACTTC. Its translation: CASSLNAGFQETQYF.

CDR3 in amino acids: CASSLVMGRGAANVLTF. The CDR3 DNA reads as TGTGCCAGCAGCTTAGTAATGGGGCGGGGTGCGGCCAACGTCCTGACTTTC. This sequence joins TRBV7-2 and TRBJ2-6, with a weak D call TRBD2 (6 bases). The CDR3 loop spans 17 amino acids. Germline V lookup: CDR1 SGHTA, CDR2 FQGNSA. Trimming pared 1 base from V and 6 bases from J, leaving 16 bases between.

Turning to this clone: A junction end diverges from the germline sequence, so it may reflect a read error. The genes are TRBV7-9 and TRBJ2-1; TRBD2 matches at 7 bases. Germline CDR1 SEHNR, CDR2 FQNEAQ (reference sequence). The CDR3 length is 12 residues. CDR3 nucleotide sequence: TGTTCCAGCAGCCTACTAGCGAATGAGCAGTTCTTC. This codes for CSSSLLANEQFF.

This clone has just a few counts. The chain links TRBV6-5 to TRBJ1-2; 7 bases are a match to TRBD1. The germline CDR1 and CDR2 sequences are MNHEY and SVGAGI. The V gene end was trimmed by 3 bases and the J gene end by 6 bases; junction bases not matched to a gene: 4. The CDR3 has 13 residues. The DNA of the CDR3 is TGTGCCAGCAGTTATTATCAGGGGGATGGCTACACCTTC. Protein sequence: CASSYYQGDGYTF.

The J gene is TRBJ2-7, the V gene TRBV5-1; D is perhaps TRBD2 (6 bases). The CDR3 runs to 13 residues. V was pared by 5 bases and J by 5 bases, with 14 bases between. Germline CDR1 SGHRS, CDR2 YFSETQ. CDR3: CASSLGGINEQYF. The CDR3 DNA reads as TGCGCCAGCAGTCTGGGGGGAATCAACGAGCAGTACTTC.

This clone has just a few counts. The rearrangement uses TRBV13 and TRBJ2-5; D not resolved. Germline lookup yields CDR1 PRHDT and CDR2 FYEKMQ (reference sequence). Trimming shortened V by 3 bases and J by 1 base, and 15 bases separated the two germline ends. This CDR3 has 16 residues. The CDR3 DNA is TGTGCCAGCAGCTTGAGGAAGCGAACTCGCCAAGAGACCCAGTACTTC. This encodes CASSLRKRTRQETQYF.

This clone has only a few counts. The rearrangement links TRBV7-3 to TRBJ2-5, with 7 bases fitting TRBD2. Germline trimming cut 8 bases from V and 5 bases from J; bases unmatched to any gene: 8. This CDR3 region has 13 residues. Germline assignment: CDR1 SGHTA and CDR2 FQGTGA. The CDR3 loop is CASSAGVGETQYF. The CDR3 DNA reads as TGTGCCAGCTCGGCGGGAGTAGGGGAGACCCAGTACTTC.

The V and J genes are TRBV6-5 and TRBJ1-3; no definite D call. Trimming stripped 2 bases from V and 0 bases from J, with 5 bases between. Germline values: CDR1 MNHEY, CDR2 SVGAGI. The CDR3 is made up of 14 amino acids. The CDR3 region has the DNA TGTGCCAGCAGTTACGGCCACTCTGGAAACACCATATATTTT. Translation gives CASSYGHSGNTIYF.

Worth noting for this clone: This sample includes further DNA sequences coding for the same CDR3. As DNA, the CDR3 is TGTGCCAGCAGCTTGGTTCCGGGTCGAGAGACCCAGTACTTC. Amino acids: CASSLVPGRETQYF. V and J are TRBV5-4 and TRBJ2-5; D gene ambiguous. Germline values: CDR1 SGHNT, CDR2 YYREEE (reference sequence). The CDR3 has 14 amino acids. Trimming left V 0 bases short and J 4 bases short, with 10 bases between.

This clone was recorded only once. V and J are TRBV29-1 and TRBJ2-1; 10 bases are a match to TRBD1. J gave up 9 bases and V 5 bases, and 10 bases lay outside the gene matches. Per germline, CDR1 SQVTM and CDR2 ANQGSEA. The CDR3 spans 14 residues. The CDR3 bases are TGCAGCGTTCGACAGGGGGCGCCCGGGAGTGAGCAGTTCTTC. Translation gives CSVRQGAPGSEQFF.

This chain joins TRBV14 and TRBJ1-1, with 7 positions matching TRBD1. Germline CDR1 is SGHDN and CDR2 is FVKESK. The CDR3 is 15 residues long. V shed 5 bases and J 10 bases; nucleotides not matched to a gene: 16. In nucleotides, the CDR3 is TGTGCCAGCAGCACCCGACAGGGAGGATGGCTGGGAGCTTTCTTT. Its translation is CASSTRQGGWLGAFF.

V usage is TRBV7-2 and J usage is TRBJ1-5; D is unresolved. From germline, CDR1 is SGHTA and CDR2 FQGNSA. V shed 2 bases and J shed 3 bases, with 8 bases lying between them. The CDR3 runs 14 residues. CDR3 coding DNA: TGTGCCAGCAGCTTAACCGGGTTCAATCAGCCCCAGCATTTT. Translating gives CASSLTGFNQPQHF.

The gene calls are TRBV15 and TRBJ2-7; D is uncertain. V lost 0 bases and J 2 bases, leaving 11 bases between the germline ends. Germline CDR1 LNHNV, CDR2 YYDKDF (reference sequence). The CDR3 contains 15 residues. CDR3 sequence: CATSRDDFTTYEQYF. In DNA form, the CDR3 reads TGTGCCACCAGCAGAGACGACTTTACTACCTACGAGCAGTACTTC.

This clone occurred once. The V and J genes are TRBV2 and TRBJ1-4, with D tentatively TRBD1 (5 bases). This CDR3 is 14 amino acids long. V lost 3 bases, J lost 8 bases, and 13 bases lay in between. CDR1 and CDR2 (germline): SNHLY, FYNNEI. The CDR3 loop reads CASSDGGREEKLFF. The CDR3 DNA reads TGTGCCAGCAGTGACGGGGGTCGGGAAGAAAAACTGTTTTTT.

The V gene is TRBV4-1, the J gene TRBJ2-7; TRBD2 matches at 8 bases. CDR1 is MGHRA, CDR2 YSYEKL, per germline. J gave up 3 bases and V 4 bases, and 5 bases lay outside the gene matches. This CDR3 region has 14 residues. The CDR3 DNA sequence: TGCGCCAGCAGCCCCGGGAGGGGGGACTACGAGCAGTACTTC. Its protein is CASSPGRGDYEQYF.